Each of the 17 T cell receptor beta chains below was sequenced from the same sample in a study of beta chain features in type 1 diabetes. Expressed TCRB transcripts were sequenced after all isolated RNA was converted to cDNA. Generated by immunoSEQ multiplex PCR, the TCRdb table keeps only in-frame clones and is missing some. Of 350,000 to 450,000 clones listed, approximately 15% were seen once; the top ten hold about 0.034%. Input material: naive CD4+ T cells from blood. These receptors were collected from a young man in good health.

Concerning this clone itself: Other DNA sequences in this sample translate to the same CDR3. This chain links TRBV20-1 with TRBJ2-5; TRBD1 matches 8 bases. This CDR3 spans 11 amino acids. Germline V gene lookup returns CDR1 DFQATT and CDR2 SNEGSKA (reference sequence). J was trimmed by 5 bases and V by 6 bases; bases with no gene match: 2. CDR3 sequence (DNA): TGCAGTGCCAGACAGGGGGAGACCCAGTACTTC. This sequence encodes CSARQGETQYF.

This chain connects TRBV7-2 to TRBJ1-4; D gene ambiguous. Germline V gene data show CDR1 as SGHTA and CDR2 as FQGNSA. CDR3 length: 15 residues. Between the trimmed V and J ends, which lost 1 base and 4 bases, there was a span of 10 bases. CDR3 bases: TGTGCCAGCAGCTTAGGCGGCAGGTTTAATGAAAAACTGTTTTTT. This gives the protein CASSLGGRFNEKLFF.

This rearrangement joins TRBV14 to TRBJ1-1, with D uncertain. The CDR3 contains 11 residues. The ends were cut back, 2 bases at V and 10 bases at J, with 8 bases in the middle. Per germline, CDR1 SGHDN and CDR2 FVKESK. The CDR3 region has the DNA TGTGCCAGCAGCCAATCTAATGTAGCTTTCTTT. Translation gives CASSQSNVAFF.

The CDR3 here is CASSDRGSSYNEQFF. The CDR3, as DNA: TGTGCCAGCAGCGACAGGGGTAGCTCCTACAATGAGCAGTTCTTC. The chain uses TRBV9 and TRBJ2-1, with TRBD1 matching over 7 bases. The CDR3 has 15 residues. The V gene end was trimmed by 3 bases and the J gene end by 0 bases; junction bases not matched to a gene: 3. Germline V gives CDR1 SGDLS, CDR2 YYNGEE.

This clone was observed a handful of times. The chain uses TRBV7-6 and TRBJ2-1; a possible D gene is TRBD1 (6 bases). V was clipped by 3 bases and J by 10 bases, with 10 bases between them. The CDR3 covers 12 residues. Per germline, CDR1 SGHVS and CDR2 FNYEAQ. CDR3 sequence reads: CASSFPQGEQFF. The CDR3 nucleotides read TGTGCCAGCAGCTTCCCCCAGGGGGAGCAGTTCTTC. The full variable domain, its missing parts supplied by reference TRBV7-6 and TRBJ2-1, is GAGVSQSPRYKVTKRGQDVALRCDPISGHVSLYWYRQALGQGPEFLTYFNYEAQQDKSGLPNDRFSAERPEGSISTLTIQRTEQRDSAMYRCASSFPQGEQFFGPGTRLTVL.

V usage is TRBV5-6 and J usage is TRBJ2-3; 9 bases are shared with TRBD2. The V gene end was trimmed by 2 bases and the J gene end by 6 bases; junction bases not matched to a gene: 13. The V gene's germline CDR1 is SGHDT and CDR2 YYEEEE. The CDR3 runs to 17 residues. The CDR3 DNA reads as TGTGCCAGCAGCTTTGACGTCTTAGCGGGGGTGCGGGATACGCAGTATTTT. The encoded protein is CASSFDVLAGVRDTQYF. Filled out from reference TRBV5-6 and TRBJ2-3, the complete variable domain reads DAGVTQSPTHLIKTRGQQVTLRCSPKSGHDTVSWYQQALGQGPQFIFQYYEEEERQRGNFPDRFSGHQFPNYSSELNVNALLLGDSALYLCASSFDVLAGVRDTQYFGPGTRLTVL.

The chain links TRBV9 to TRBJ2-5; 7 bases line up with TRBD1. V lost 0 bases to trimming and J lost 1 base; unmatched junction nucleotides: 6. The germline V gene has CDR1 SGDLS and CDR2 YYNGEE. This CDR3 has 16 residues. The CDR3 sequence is CASSVGGTDTQETQYF. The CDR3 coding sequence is TGTGCCAGCAGCGTAGGAGGGACAGACACCCAAGAGACCCAGTACTTC.

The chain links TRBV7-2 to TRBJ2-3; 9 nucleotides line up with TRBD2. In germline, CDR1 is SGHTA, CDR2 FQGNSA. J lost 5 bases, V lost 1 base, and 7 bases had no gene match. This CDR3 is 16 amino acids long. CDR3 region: CASSLVAGGLRDTQYF. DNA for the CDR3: TGTGCCAGCAGCTTAGTTGCGGGGGGGCTGAGAGATACGCAGTATTTT.

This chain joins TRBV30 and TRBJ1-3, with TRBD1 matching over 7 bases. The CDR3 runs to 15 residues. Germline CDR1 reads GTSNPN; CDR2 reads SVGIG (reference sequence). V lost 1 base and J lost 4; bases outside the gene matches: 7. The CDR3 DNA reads TGTGCCTGGAGTGGGGACAGTTTATCGGGAAACACCATATATTTT. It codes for CAWSGDSLSGNTIYF.

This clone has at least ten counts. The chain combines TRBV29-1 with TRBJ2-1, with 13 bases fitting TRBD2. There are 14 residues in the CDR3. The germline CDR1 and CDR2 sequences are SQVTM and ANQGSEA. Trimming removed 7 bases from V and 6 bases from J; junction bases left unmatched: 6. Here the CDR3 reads CSAGRLAGGNEQFF. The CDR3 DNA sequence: TGCAGCGCAGGTAGACTAGCGGGAGGCAATGAGCAGTTCTTC.

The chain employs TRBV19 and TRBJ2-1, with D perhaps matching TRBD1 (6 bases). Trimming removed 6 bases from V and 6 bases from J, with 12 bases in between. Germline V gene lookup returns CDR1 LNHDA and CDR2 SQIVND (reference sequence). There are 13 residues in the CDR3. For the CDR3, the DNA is TGTGCCAGTAGGGGGACATCCGGCAATGAGCAGTTCTTC. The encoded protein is CASRGTSGNEQFF. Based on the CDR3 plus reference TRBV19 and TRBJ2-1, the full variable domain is DGGITQSPKYLFRKEGQNVTLSCEQNLNHDAMYWYRQDPGQGLRLIYYSQIVNDFQKGDIAEGYSVSREKKESFPLTVTSAQKNPTAFYLCASRGTSGNEQFFGPGTRLTVL.

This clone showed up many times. As DNA, the CDR3 is TGCGCCAGCAGCCAAGGTTGGACAGGGCGCGAGCAGTACTTC. It codes for CASSQGWTGREQYF. The V call is TRBV4-3, the J call TRBJ2-7, with 8 bases matching TRBD1. The V gene end was trimmed by 1 base and the J gene end by 6 bases; junction bases not matched to a gene: 5. Germline lookup yields CDR1 LGHNA and CDR2 YSLEER. This CDR3 contains 14 residues.

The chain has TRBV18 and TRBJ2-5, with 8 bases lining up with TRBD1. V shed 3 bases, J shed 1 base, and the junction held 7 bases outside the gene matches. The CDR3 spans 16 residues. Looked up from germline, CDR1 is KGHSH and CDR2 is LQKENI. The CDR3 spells CASSPIPGGIQETQYF. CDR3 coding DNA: TGTGCCAGCTCACCCATCCCAGGGGGCATCCAAGAGACCCAGTACTTC. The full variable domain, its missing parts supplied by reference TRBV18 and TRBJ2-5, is NAGVMQNPRHLVRRRGQEARLRCSPMKGHSHVYWYRQLPEEGLKFMVYLQKENIIDESGMPKERFSAEFPKEGPSILRIQQVVRGDSAAYFCASSPIPGGIQETQYFGPGTRLLVL.

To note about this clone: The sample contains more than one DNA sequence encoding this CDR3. CDR3: CASSVGQGRETQYF. CDR3 DNA sequence: TGTGCCAGCAGCGTAGGACAGGGGAGAGAGACCCAGTACTTC. The V call is TRBV9, the J call TRBJ2-5, with TRBD1 identical over 8 bases. Losses at the gene ends were 0 bases for V and 4 bases for J; bases not matched to a gene: 2. This CDR3 contains 14 residues. Per germline, CDR1 SGDLS and CDR2 YYNGEE.

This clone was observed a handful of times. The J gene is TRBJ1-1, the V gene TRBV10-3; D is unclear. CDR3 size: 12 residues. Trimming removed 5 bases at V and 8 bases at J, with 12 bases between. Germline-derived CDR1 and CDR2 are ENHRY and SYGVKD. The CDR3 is CAISTSGGEAFF. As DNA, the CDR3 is TGTGCCATCAGTACAAGTGGAGGCGAAGCTTTCTTT.

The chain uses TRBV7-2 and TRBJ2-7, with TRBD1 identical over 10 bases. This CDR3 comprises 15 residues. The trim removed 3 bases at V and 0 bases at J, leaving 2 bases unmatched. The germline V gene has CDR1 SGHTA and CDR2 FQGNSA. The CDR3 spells CASSLTGGDSYEQYF. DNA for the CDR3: TGTGCCAGCAGCTTGACAGGGGGCGACTCCTACGAGCAGTACTTC.

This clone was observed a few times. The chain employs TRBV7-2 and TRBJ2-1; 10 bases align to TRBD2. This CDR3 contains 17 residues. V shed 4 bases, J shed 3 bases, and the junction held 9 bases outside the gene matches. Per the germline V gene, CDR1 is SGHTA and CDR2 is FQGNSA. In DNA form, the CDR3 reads TGTGCCAGCAGCTCCACACTTACTAGCGGGATCTACAATGAGCAGTTCTTC. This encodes CASSSTLTSGIYNEQFF.